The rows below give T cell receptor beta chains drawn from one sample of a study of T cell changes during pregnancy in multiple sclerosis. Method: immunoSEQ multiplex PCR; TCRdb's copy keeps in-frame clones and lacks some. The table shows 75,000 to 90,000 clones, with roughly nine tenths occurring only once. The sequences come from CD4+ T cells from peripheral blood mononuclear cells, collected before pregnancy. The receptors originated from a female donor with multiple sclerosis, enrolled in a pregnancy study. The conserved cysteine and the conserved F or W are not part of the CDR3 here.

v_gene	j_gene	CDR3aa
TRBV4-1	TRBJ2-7	ASSQEIGAGLLTYEQY
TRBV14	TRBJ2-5	ASSQVSSGLETQY
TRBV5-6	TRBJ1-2	ASSFADYGYT
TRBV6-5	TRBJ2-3	ASSLSGLVSDTQY
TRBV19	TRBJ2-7	ASSTGQAPYEQY
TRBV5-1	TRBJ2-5	ASSPTGAQETQY
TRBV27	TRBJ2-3	ASSLRGASTDTQY
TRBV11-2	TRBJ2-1	ASSSGTSGYSYNEQF
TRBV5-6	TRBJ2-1	ASSFIHAGNNNEQF
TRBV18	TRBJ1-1	ASSPGQANTEAF
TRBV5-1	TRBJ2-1	ASSLIGTGNFISYNEQF
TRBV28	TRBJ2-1	ASSSLGGRVYNEQF
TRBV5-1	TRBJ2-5	ASTHSGTTLGETQY
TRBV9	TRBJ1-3	ASSVEGSGNTIY
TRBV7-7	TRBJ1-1	ASSPLGGRGTEAF
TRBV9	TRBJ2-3	ASSAQVGGYEDTQY
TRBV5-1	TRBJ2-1	ASSLEAVWNEQF
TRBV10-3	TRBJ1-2	AISEVADPNYGYT
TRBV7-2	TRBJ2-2	ASSSRTDRNTGELF
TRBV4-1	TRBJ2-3	ASSQDRLAGNTDTQY
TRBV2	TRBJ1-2	ASRVPAQGYGYT
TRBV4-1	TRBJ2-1	ASSKAGLAGAESYNEQF
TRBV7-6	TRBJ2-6	ASSLGQGAGANVLT
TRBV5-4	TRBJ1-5	ASSLVASDRGEQPQH
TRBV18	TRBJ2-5	ASSPPAGTSTETQY
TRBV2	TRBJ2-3	ASSEDLPSPPDTQY
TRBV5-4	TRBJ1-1	ASTLQGKWAEAF
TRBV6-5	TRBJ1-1	ASTPFRGVGTEAF
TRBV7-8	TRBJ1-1	ASSSPTGALNTEAF
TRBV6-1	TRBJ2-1	ASSEAGGGEQF
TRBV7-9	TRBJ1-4	ASSLEAGREKLF
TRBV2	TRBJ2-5	ASTRLAGIETQY
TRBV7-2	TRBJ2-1	ASSFRVLSSYNEQF
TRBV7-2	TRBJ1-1	ASSLTENTEAF
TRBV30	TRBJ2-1	AWSPGTSGGAGEQF
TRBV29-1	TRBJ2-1	SAGAGLATNEQF
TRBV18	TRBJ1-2	ASSPSGTGLLWYT
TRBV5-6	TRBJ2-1	ASSFILARGDEQF
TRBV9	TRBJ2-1	ASSVIAGANEQF
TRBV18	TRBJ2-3	ASSPRAGVTDTQY
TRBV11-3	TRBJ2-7	ASSSGQGYEQY
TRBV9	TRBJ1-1	ASSAGQVNREAF
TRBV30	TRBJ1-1	AWSISTGDTEAF
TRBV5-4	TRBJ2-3	ASSLVAGVGTDTQY
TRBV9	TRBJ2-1	ASSLLSDNEQF
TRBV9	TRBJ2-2	ATSRPGSTGELF